Following are 12 T cell receptor beta chains from one sample sequenced in a study of T cell repertoires in cytomegalovirus infection. From the reads, TCRdb called clonotypes with MiXCR, one entry per CDR3 protein. The sample has some 170,000 distinct CDR3 sequences; about a sixth are singletons. Material for sequencing was CD8+ T cells from PBMCs. The receptors come from a human donor in good health (CMV status not recorded). Some clones in this sample may be carry-over from other donors' samples.

This clonotype was recorded a few times. The chain recombines TRBV25-1 with TRBJ2-3; 13 bases map to TRBD2. Germline V CDR1 and CDR2: MGHDK, SYGVNS. CDR3 length: 15 residues. V lost 7 bases, J lost 3 bases, and 4 bases stayed unmatched. CDR3 residues: CASKKGLAGTDTQYF. CDR3 bases: TGTGCCAGCAAAAAGGGACTAGCGGGGACAGATACGCAGTATTTT.

The gene calls are TRBV28 and TRBJ1-6; D may be TRBD1 (6 bases). Germline V CDR1 and CDR2: MDHEN, SYDVKM. The CDR3 sequence is 17 residues long. Trimming took off 6 bases at V and 7 bases at J, with 22 bases between the two ends. This CDR3 is CASSSRILQGKNSPLHF. CDR3 bases: TGTGCCAGCAGCTCCCGTATTTTACAGGGAAAAAATTCACCCCTCCACTTT. The full variable domain, rest sourced from reference TRBV28 and TRBJ1-6, is DVKVTQSSRYLVKRTGEKVFLECVQDMDHENMFWYRQDPGLGLRLIYFSYDVKMKEKGDIPEGYSVSREKKERFSLILESASTNQTSMYLCASSSRILQGKNSPLHFGNGTRLTVT.

The gene calls are TRBV7-9 and TRBJ2-7; D may be TRBD1 (6 bases). CDR3 size: 13 residues. Germline loops: CDR1 SEHNR, CDR2 FQNEAQ (reference sequence). The V and J ends lost 3 bases and 1 base respectively, with 7 bases between them. CDR3 loop: CASSFTGSYEQYF. CDR3 bases: TGTGCCAGCAGCTTTACAGGGTCCTACGAGCAGTACTTC.

This clonotype has more than one count but fewer than ten. The chain uses TRBV7-9 and TRBJ2-5; the D gene is possibly TRBD2 (5 bases). Germline V gene lookup returns CDR1 SEHNR and CDR2 FQNEAQ (reference sequence). V was shortened by 6 bases and J by 5 bases, with 13 bases between the two germline ends. The CDR3 is 13 amino acids. The CDR3 DNA is TGTGCCAGCAGGAACGCGGGTCCCGAGACCCAGTACTTC. Translated: CASRNAGPETQYF.

The rearrangement links TRBV10-3 to TRBJ2-5, with a possible D match to TRBD2 (6 bases). The CDR3 has 15 amino acids. CDR1 is ENHRY and CDR2 is SYGVKD in the germline V gene. V dropped 10 bases and J dropped 5 bases, with 23 bases sitting between them. The CDR3 spells CATRKGAGAIETQYF. In DNA form, the CDR3 reads TGTGCCACCCGCAAGGGAGCGGGTGCGATTGAGACCCAGTACTTC.

The V call is TRBV7-2, the J call TRBJ2-7, with unresolved D. CDR1 and CDR2 from the germline V gene are SGHTA and FQGNSA. The V and J ends lost 5 bases and 7 bases respectively, with 18 bases between them. The CDR3 runs to 14 residues. The CDR3 reads CASSLLELLGEQYF. As DNA, the CDR3 is TGTGCCAGCAGCCTCCTAGAGCTCCTTGGGGAGCAGTACTTC.

The chain has TRBV6-5 and TRBJ2-3, with 8 bases identical to TRBD1. Germline V gives CDR1 MNHEY, CDR2 SVGAGI. The CDR3 spans 14 residues. The J segment lost 6 bases and the V segment lost 7 bases, leaving 9 bases of the junction unmatched. CDR3 sequence: CASTRTGSYDTQYF. The CDR3 region has the DNA TGTGCCAGCACTCGGACAGGGAGTTATGATACGCAGTATTTT.

In its sample, this clonotype was seen a few times. The CDR3 protein is CASSGGPLNEQYF. In nucleotides, the CDR3 is TGTGCCAGCAGTGGCGGCCCGTTGAACGAGCAGTACTTC. The V call is TRBV7-9, the J call TRBJ2-7; no clear D gene. This CDR3 is 13 amino acids long. CDR1 is SEHNR, CDR2 FQNEAQ, per germline (reference sequence). Trimming removed 6 bases from V and 5 bases from J, with 14 bases in between.

This clonotype was counted between two and nine times. The V and J genes are TRBV11-2 and TRBJ1-6; 7 bases are shared with TRBD1. Trimming removed 5 bases from V and 0 bases from J; junction bases left unmatched: 10. Germline CDR1 SGHAT, CDR2 FQNNGV. This CDR3 has 18 residues. CDR3 sequence: CASSAMMTGSSYNSPLHF. CDR3 nucleotides: TGTGCCAGCAGCGCGATGATGACAGGGAGCTCCTATAATTCACCCCTCCACTTT.

This clonotype appeared many times. The V gene is TRBV6-1, the J gene TRBJ2-1, with 11 bases fitting TRBD2. From germline, CDR1 is MNHNS and CDR2 SASEGT. This CDR3 spans 15 amino acids. J gave up 4 bases and V 3 bases, and 2 bases lay outside the gene matches. The CDR3 region has the DNA TGTGCCAGCAGTGAGGGACTAGCGGCTTACAATGAGCAGTTCTTC. Protein sequence: CASSEGLAAYNEQFF.

The V call is TRBV6-2 or TRBV6-3, the J call TRBJ2-1, with D possibly matching TRBD1 (5 bases). The germline gives CDR1 MNHEY, CDR2 SVGEGT. CDR3 size: 12 residues. The V gene lost 6 bases and the J gene lost 9 bases, with 12 bases spanning the gap. The CDR3 nucleotides are TGTGCCAGCAGCCTCCGACAGAGTGAGCAGTTCTTC. Translation: CASSLRQSEQFF.

The V gene is TRBV28, the J gene TRBJ2-5, with D perhaps TRBD2 (5 bases). Germline V gene lookup returns CDR1 MDHEN and CDR2 SYDVKM. This CDR3 has 16 residues. Trimming removed 5 bases from V and 7 bases from J, with 23 bases in between. The CDR3 region has the DNA TGTGCCAGCAGTCACAACCCTACCTTGGGAGACTGGACCCAGTACTTC. Protein: CASSHNPTLGDWTQYF.